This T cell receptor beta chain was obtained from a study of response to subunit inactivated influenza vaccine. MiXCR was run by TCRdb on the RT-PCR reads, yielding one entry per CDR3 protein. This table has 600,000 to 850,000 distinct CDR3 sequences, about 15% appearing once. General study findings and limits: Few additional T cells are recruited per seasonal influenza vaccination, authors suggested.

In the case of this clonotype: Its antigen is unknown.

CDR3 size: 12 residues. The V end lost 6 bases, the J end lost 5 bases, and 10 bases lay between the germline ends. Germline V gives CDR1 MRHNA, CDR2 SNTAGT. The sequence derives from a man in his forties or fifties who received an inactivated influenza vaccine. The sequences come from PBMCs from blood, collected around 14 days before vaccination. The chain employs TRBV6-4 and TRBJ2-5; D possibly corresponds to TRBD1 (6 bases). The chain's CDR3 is CASRQGIETQYF. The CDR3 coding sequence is TGTGCCAGCAGGCAGGGGATTGAGACCCAGTACTTC.